This T cell receptor (beta chain) was sequenced during a study of blood T cell repertoires in COVID-19. Repertoires were generated with immunoSEQ multiplex PCR, while TCRdb's copy carries only in-frame clones and drops some. Here the sample spans approximately 480,000 clones, 89% being singletons. Trimming took off 0 bases at V and 4 bases at J, with 12 bases between the two ends. Germline V lookup: CDR1 MNHEY, CDR2 SVGAGI. The CDR3 runs 16 residues. The receptor was derived from a man aged 18-30 years with COVID-19, enrolled during active disease. The sequenced sample was peripheral blood. The chain uses TRBV6-5 and TRBJ2-2, with D tentatively TRBD2 (5 bases). The CDR3 is CASSYSGASPTGELFF. The DNA of the CDR3 is TGTGCCAGCAGTTACTCGGGTGCTAGCCCCACCGGGGAGCTGTTTTTT.